This TCR beta chain was retrieved from a study of CD8+ T cells in alopecia areata. This sample's treatment: oral pan-JAK inhibitor, 5-10 mg twice daily. Samples from alopecia areata patients were lesional scalp punch biopsies and peripheral blood. Sequencing templates came from extracted RNA that was reverse transcribed into cDNA. Clones were read by immunoSEQ multiplex PCR, and TCRdb kept only the in-frame ones, dropping some. The sample has approximately 210,000 clones, roughly 60% seen once. A word on this clone: The antigen remains undetermined.

The CDR3 length is 12 residues. CDR1 and CDR2 (germline): SNHLY, FYNNEI. V was trimmed by 6 bases and J by 3 bases, leaving 9 bases between them. Regarding the study as a whole: Many expanded lesional clones remained in scalp and blood on tofacitinib. How baseline CD8+ expansion relates to response remains uncertain (there was one nonresponder). Lesional scalp displayed greater clonality than normal scalp, most notably in alopecia totalis/universalis.

The V call is TRBV2, the J call TRBJ2-7; no definite D call. The TCR comes from a human donor with alopecia areata. This specimen consisted of CD4+ T cells sorted from blood, obtained at week 24, from a patient treated with tofacitinib. In nucleotides, the CDR3 is TGTGCCAGCAGGACGGACGACTACGAGCAGTACTTC. It yields the protein CASRTDDYEQYF.